The source of this TCR beta chain is a study of shared clonotypes between healthy human individuals. Whole-study results and caveats: Blood alone was sampled, and tissue repertoires likely differ.

Profiled with immunoSEQ multiplex PCR; TCRdb holds only in-frame clones, not every one. In the table there are about 1 million clones, roughly 70% of which are singletons. Germline CDR1 reads SGHDT; CDR2 reads YYEEEE. The CDR3 spans 16 residues. Trimming left V 4 bases short and J 2 bases short, with 19 bases between. As concerns this clone: Its target is not known.

Sequencing used memory CD4+ T cells sorted from blood. Subset specified: CD45RA-negative fraction. This TCR derives from a man between 18 and 35 years old in good health. V usage is TRBV5-6 and J usage is TRBJ2-7; weak D call: TRBD2 (6 bases). The CDR3 DNA is TGTGCCAGCAGCCGCCGGCAGGGAGGTCCCGCCTACGAGCAGTACTTC. Encoded protein: CASSRRQGGPAYEQYF.